Included here is one T cell receptor (beta chain) sequence, with context. Sequencing used immunoSEQ multiplex PCR; TCRdb keeps in-frame clones, though not all of them. The sample lists 270,000 or so clones, approximately 80% seen once, with around 9.2% in the top ten. The sample belongs to a study of blood T cell repertoires in COVID-19. V shed 4 bases, J shed 4 bases, and the junction held 8 bases outside the gene matches. This CDR3 has 16 amino acids. CDR1 and CDR2 (germline): LNHDA, SQIVND (reference sequence). This chain connects TRBV19 to TRBJ2-1; 9 positions match TRBD1. This clonotype was sampled from a human donor in a cohort sampled during active COVID-19. Sequences were obtained from peripheral blood. The CDR3 DNA reads as TGTGCCAGTAGTACCCGACCGGGACAGGGATACAATGAGCAGTTCTTC. Protein: CASSTRPGQGYNEQFF.